These 21 T cell receptor beta chains were all obtained from the same sample, sequenced in a study of cytomegalovirus exposure and HLA in healthy donors. Method: immunoSEQ multiplex PCR; TCRdb's copy keeps in-frame clones and lacks some. The sample includes about 160,000 clones, 89% of them seen just once. The material sequenced was PBMCs. The receptor source for this set is a woman aged 18-35 years in good health and CMV-seropositive.

The count of this clone is one. The chain uses TRBV10-2 and TRBJ2-3, with TRBD2 matching over 11 bases. V lost 4 bases, J lost 3 bases, and 6 bases stayed unmatched. This CDR3 has 16 residues. Germline CDR1 is WSHSY and CDR2 is SAAADI. The CDR3 sequence is CASSVAGGVVTDTQYF. DNA for the CDR3: TGCGCCAGCAGTGTAGCGGGAGGGGTCGTGACAGATACGCAGTATTTT.

The V gene is TRBV7-6, the J gene TRBJ2-2, with 10 bases lining up with TRBD2. The CDR3 has 16 residues. Germline CDR1 and CDR2: SGHVS and FNYEAQ. The V and J ends lost 1 base and 6 bases, in that order; junction bases with no gene match: 5. This CDR3 is CASSLDLAGVAGELFF. In nucleotides, the CDR3 is TGTGCCAGCAGCTTAGACCTAGCGGGAGTGGCCGGGGAGCTGTTTTTT. Drawing the rest from reference TRBV7-6 and TRBJ2-2, the complete variable domain is GAGVSQSPRYKVTKRGQDVALRCDPISGHVSLYWYRQALGQGPEFLTYFNYEAQQDKSGLPNDRFSAERPEGSISTLTIQRTEQRDSAMYRCASSLDLAGVAGELFFGEGSRLTVL.

The chain is built from TRBV10-3 and TRBJ2-5; D uncertain. The CDR3 extends over 14 amino acids. V was trimmed by 7 bases and J by 5 bases, leaving 17 bases between them. CDR1 and CDR2 (germline): ENHRY, SYGVKD. The CDR3 nucleotides are TGTGCCATCACTTCACAACCTACCGGGGAGACCCAGTACTTC. Protein: CAITSQPTGETQYF.

This clone was seen only once. V is TRBV12-1 and J is TRBJ1-5; the DNA was not compared with TRBD1, the D call given in the table. TRBV12-1 is labeled a pseudogene. The CDR3 extends over 15 amino acids. The CDR3 DNA sequence: TGTGCCAGCAGCAACGGGACAGGGGTAGTGCAGCCCCAGCATTTT. Protein product: CASSNGTGVVQPQHF.

The rearrangement joins TRBV7-8 to TRBJ1-2; no clear D gene. The CDR3 spans 18 residues. Germline V gives CDR1 SGHVS, CDR2 FQNEAQ. Trimming pared 2 bases from V and 0 bases from J, leaving 19 bases between. The DNA for the CDR3 is TGTGCCAGCAGCTTATTGAGATTTAACAGCAACTCTAACTATGGCTACACCTTC. Translated: CASSLLRFNSNSNYGYTF.

CDR3 DNA: TGCGCCAGCAGCTTGGATGGGGTAGGGGGCAATCAGCCCCAGCATTTT. This sequence encodes CASSLDGVGGNQPQHF. V gene TRBV5-1 combines with J gene TRBJ1-5, with a weak D call TRBD1 (5 bases). The germline CDR1 and CDR2 sequences are SGHRS and YFSETQ. The ends were cut back, 0 bases at V and 2 bases at J, with 12 bases in the middle. The CDR3 runs 16 residues.

The V call is TRBV15, the J call TRBJ2-7; D is unresolved. This CDR3 comprises 14 residues. Looked up from germline, CDR1 is LNHNV and CDR2 is YYDKDF (reference sequence). The V end was cut by 0 bases, the J end by 3 bases, with 9 bases between. The CDR3, as DNA: TGTGCCACCAGCAGAGACAGAAACAGCTACGAGCAGTACTTC. Amino acids: CATSRDRNSYEQYF. The complete variable domain, with remaining parts taken from reference TRBV15 and TRBJ2-7, reads DAMVIQNPRYQVTQFGKPVTLSCSQTLNHNVMYWYQQKSSQAPKLLFHYYDKDFNNEADTPDNFQSRRPNTSFCFLDIRSPGLGDTAMYLCATSRDRNSYEQYFGPGTRLTVT.

The V gene is TRBV27, the J gene TRBJ1-2, with TRBD1 identical over 7 bases. Germline values: CDR1 MNHEY, CDR2 SMNVEV (reference sequence). V lost 3 bases, J lost 8 bases, and 21 bases stayed unmatched. The CDR3 is 18 residues long. CDR3 nucleotide sequence: TGTGCCAGCAGTTTGTCGGTGCCCCGGACAGGAGATTATGGAGGCTACACCTTC. Residues: CASSLSVPRTGDYGGYTF.

This rearrangement joins TRBV7-3 to TRBJ1-2; D may be TRBD1 (6 bases). V was pared by 6 bases and J by 8 bases, with 22 bases between. Germline CDR1 and CDR2: SGHTA and FQGTGA. The length of the CDR3 is 15 residues. CDR3 loop: CASRSRTGPSPGYTF. The CDR3 DNA reads as TGTGCCAGCAGGTCGCGAACAGGGCCCTCGCCCGGCTACACCTTC. The full variable domain, with the rest looked up from reference TRBV7-3 and TRBJ1-2, is GAGVSQTPSNKVTEKGKYVELRCDPISGHTALYWYRQSLGQGPEFLIYFQGTGAADDSGLPNDRFFAVRPEGSVSTLKIQRTERGDSAVYLCASRSRTGPSPGYTFGSGTRLTVV.

A single count supports this clone. Other DNA variants within this sample encode the same CDR3. As DNA, the CDR3 is TGTGCCAGCAGCGGAACTAGCGGGAGCACAGATACGCAGTATTTT. Translation: CASSGTSGSTDTQYF. This chain joins TRBV9 and TRBJ2-3, with 9 positions matching TRBD2. Trimming cost V 3 bases and J 0 bases; bases outside gene matches: 2. This CDR3 is built from 15 residues. CDR1 and CDR2 (germline): SGDLS, YYNGEE.

The chain recombines TRBV7-9 with TRBJ2-1; TRBD1 matches 12 bases. In germline, CDR1 is SEHNR, CDR2 FQNEAQ (reference sequence). The CDR3 contains 14 residues. V shed 4 bases and J 9 bases; nucleotides not matched to a gene: 4. In DNA form, the CDR3 reads TGTGCCAGCAGCTCCGGGACAGGGGGCCTTGAGCAGTTCTTC. Translated: CASSSGTGGLEQFF.

The chain recombines TRBV5-1 with TRBJ1-1; D is undetermined. The CDR3 contains 12 residues. Germline values: CDR1 SGHRS, CDR2 YFSETQ. Between the trimmed V and J ends, which lost 5 bases and 3 bases, there was a span of 8 bases. The CDR3 region is CASREGYTEAFF. DNA of the CDR3: TGCGCCAGCAGGGAGGGTTACACTGAAGCTTTCTTT.

The chain links TRBV10-3 to TRBJ2-5, with 9 bases matching TRBD1. Trimming took 2 bases from V and 2 from J; bases not matched to a gene: 3. The CDR3 consists of 15 residues. Germline CDR1 ENHRY, CDR2 SYGVKD. The CDR3 DNA sequence: TGTGCCATCAGTGAGACAGGGGGCGTTCAAGAGACCCAGTACTTC. Protein product: CAISETGGVQETQYF.

The chain couples TRBV2 to TRBJ2-7; D is possibly TRBD1 (5 bases). The germline gives CDR1 SNHLY, CDR2 FYNNEI. V lost 4 bases and J lost 0, with 10 bases in between. There are 14 residues in the CDR3. CDR3: CASSVNRISYEQYF. Here the CDR3 DNA reads TGTGCCAGCAGTGTAAACAGGATCTCCTACGAGCAGTACTTC. Full variable domain (remainder filled in from reference TRBV2 and TRBJ2-7): EPEVTQTPSHQVTQMGQEVILRCVPISNHLYFYWYRQILGQKVEFLVSFYNNEISEKSEIFDDQFSVERPDGSNFTLKIRSTKLEDSAMYFCASSVNRISYEQYFGPGTRLTVT.

The chain uses TRBV19 and TRBJ2-7; TRBD1 matches 8 bases. The CDR3 totals 15 residues. Losses at the gene ends were 6 bases for V and 3 bases for J; bases not matched to a gene: 10. CDR1 LNHDA and CDR2 SQIVND come from the germline V gene (reference sequence). The CDR3 sequence is CASSATWTGSYEQYF. The CDR3 bases are TGTGCCAGTAGCGCTACCTGGACAGGGAGCTACGAGCAGTACTTC.

The J gene is TRBJ2-3, the V gene TRBV10-3; 12 bases are a match to TRBD2. Losses at the gene ends were 6 bases for V and 0 bases for J; bases not matched to a gene: 10. The length of the CDR3 is 18 residues. Germline CDR1 ENHRY, CDR2 SYGVKD. The CDR3 DNA is TGTGCCATCAGCTTTACTAGCGGGAGGTTTTCTAGCACAGATACGCAGTATTTT. It codes for CAISFTSGRFSSTDTQYF.

This clone appeared a single time. This chain joins TRBV6-5 and TRBJ2-7, with 12 bases matching TRBD2. Germline V gene data show CDR1 as MNHEY and CDR2 as SVGAGI. Trimming removed 6 bases from V and 4 bases from J; junction bases left unmatched: 4. This CDR3 is 14 amino acids long. DNA for the CDR3: TGTGCCAGCAGGCGGACTAGCGGGGTTTACGAGCAGTACTTC. This sequence encodes CASRRTSGVYEQYF.

The chain recombines TRBV29-1 with TRBJ2-1; D is ambiguous. CDR1 is SQVTM and CDR2 is ANQGSEA in the germline V gene. This CDR3 contains 13 residues. V was trimmed by 4 bases and J by 0 bases, leaving 7 bases between them. CDR3 DNA: TGCAGCGTTGCCGTTAGCTCCTACAATGAGCAGTTCTTC. Its protein product is CSVAVSSYNEQFF.

The V and J genes are TRBV11-2 and TRBJ2-7; D is perhaps TRBD1 (6 bases). The CDR3 length is 16 residues. Per germline, CDR1 SGHAT and CDR2 FQNNGV. Trimming cost V 5 bases and J 5 bases, with 22 bases left between them. CDR3 nucleotide sequence: TGTGCCAGCAGCCCCGTGGCAGGGGAATTTTTCGACGAGCAGTACTTC. Protein product: CASSPVAGEFFDEQYF.

The chain uses TRBV5-4 and TRBJ1-1, with 8 bases lining up with TRBD1. Trimming removed 3 bases from V and 2 bases from J; junction bases left unmatched: 3. Per germline, CDR1 SGHNT and CDR2 YYREEE (reference sequence). The CDR3 is 14 amino acids. The CDR3 reads CASSWTGINTEAFF. The CDR3 nucleotides read TGTGCCAGCAGCTGGACAGGGATCAACACTGAAGCTTTCTTT.

In its sample, this clone was seen a few times. V usage is TRBV6-6 and J usage is TRBJ2-2; no firm D call. CDR1 and CDR2 (germline): MNHNY, SVGAGI (reference sequence). The V end lost 8 bases, the J end lost 5 bases, and 6 bases lay between the germline ends. CDR3 length equals 11 residues. In nucleotides, the CDR3 is TGTGCCAGCGGGCTTACCGGGGAGCTGTTTTTT. Translating it yields CASGLTGELFF.